Each of the 24 T cell receptor beta chains below was sequenced from the same sample in a study of blood T cells in healthy people across ages. The use of a sample-barcoded 5' primer and a J-beta primer mix characterized a second PCR of 7 to 11 cycles. TCRdb re-derived calls from the 5' RACE reads in MiXCR, one entry per CDR3 protein. The table has 1.5 million to 2 million distinct CDR3 sequences, about 31% seen once. What was sequenced was blood. All receptors come from a woman in her thirties in good health.

This clonotype was seen a few times. The chain has TRBV20-1 and TRBJ2-1, with D possibly matching TRBD2 (6 bases). Germline V lookup: CDR1 DFQATT, CDR2 SNEGSKA (reference sequence). The CDR3 has 12 amino acids. V was shortened by 3 bases and J by 7 bases, with 10 bases between the two germline ends. CDR3 in DNA: TGCAGTGCTAGCGGGAGCTCTAATGAGCAGTTCTTC. Translated, it gives CSASGSSNEQFF.

The V call is TRBV6-1, the J call TRBJ2-5, with D perhaps assigned TRBD1 or TRBD2 (5 bases each). The J call may be incorrect, as the DNA end agrees better with TRBJ2-7. Germline-derived CDR1 and CDR2 are MNHNS and SASEGT. There are 16 residues in the CDR3. The CDR3 is CASSERGSRPVYEQYF. In DNA, the CDR3 is TGTGCCAGCAGTGAGAGGGGCAGCCGGCCGGTCTACGAGCAGTACTTC.

This chain connects TRBV6-2 or TRBV6-3 to TRBJ2-5; no clear D gene. Germline-derived CDR1 and CDR2 are MNHEY and SVGEGT. Deletions cut 6 bases from V and 1 base from J, with 15 bases between. This CDR3 region has 15 residues. The CDR3 DNA is TGTGCCAGCAGCCCCTATTCAATTTTCCAAGAGACCCAGTACTTC. Encoded protein: CASSPYSIFQETQYF.

This clonotype showed up just a few times. The chain employs TRBV7-9 and TRBJ2-5, with D tentatively TRBD1 (5 bases). The J call is doubtful: the DNA matches TRBJ2-7 better. The germline V gene encodes CDR1 SEHNR and CDR2 FQNEAQ (reference sequence). The CDR3 covers 14 residues. DNA of the CDR3: TGTGCCAGCAGCTTAGCCCTTACAGGTGACGAGCAGTACTTC. Its translation: CASSLALTGDEQYF.

Notes on this clonotype: One end of the junction varies from germline; a read error may be responsible. The J gene is TRBJ2-3, the V gene TRBV29-1; 7 bases agree with TRBD2. This CDR3 region has 13 residues. The germline V gene encodes CDR1 SQVTM and CDR2 ANQGSEA. CDR3 sequence: CSIESGGTDTQYF. Here the CDR3 DNA reads TGCAGCATTGAATCGGGGGGAACAGATACGCAGTATTTT.

With respect to this clonotype: A single base separates this from a much larger clone, so it may be a read error. The chain is built from TRBV10-3 and TRBJ2-5; D is uncertain. The germline V gene has CDR1 ENHRY and CDR2 SYGVKD. V was cut by 4 bases and J by 5 bases, with 11 bases left in between. The length of the CDR3 is 13 residues. The CDR3 sequence: CAISGSAGETQYF. The CDR3 region has the DNA TGTGCCATCAGTGGATCGGCCGGGGAGACCCAGTACTTC.

About this clonotype: A read error may account for a junction end that differs from germline. The chain joins TRBV20-1 to TRBJ2-7, with 7 positions matching TRBD2. Germline V gene lookup returns CDR1 DFQATT and CDR2 SNEGSKA (reference sequence). The CDR3 spans 11 residues. The chain's CDR3 is CSATRDYEQCF. CDR3 DNA: TGCAGTGCTACTAGGGACTACGAGCAGTGCTTC.

This chain connects TRBV10-3 to TRBJ1-2; D uncertain. Between the trimmed V and J ends, which lost 2 bases and 1 base, there was a span of 8 bases. Germline assignment: CDR1 ENHRY and CDR2 SYGVKD. The CDR3 length is 14 residues. CDR3 nucleotides: TGTGCCATCAGTGAGACAGAGCTTAACTATGGCTACACCTTC. This encodes CAISETELNYGYTF.

The chain employs TRBV9 and TRBJ1-2; TRBD1 aligns across 8 bases. The germline gives CDR1 SGDLS, CDR2 YYNGEE. The CDR3 totals 14 residues. After removal of 3 bases from V and 9 bases from J, the junction contained 10 bases not matched to a gene. DNA for the CDR3: TGTGCCAGCAGCGCTACGACAGGGGACGAGAGCTACACCTTC. It specifies CASSATTGDESYTF.

The chain joins TRBV2 to TRBJ2-7, with D uncertain. V lost 8 bases to trimming and J lost 4 bases, with 9 bases between them. The length of the CDR3 is 11 residues. The germline V gene encodes CDR1 SNHLY and CDR2 FYNNEI. CDR3 loop: CASGKVYEQYF. In DNA form, the CDR3 reads TGTGCCAGCGGTAAGGTATACGAGCAGTACTTC.

This chain connects TRBV5-1 to TRBJ2-7, with 10 bases lining up with TRBD1. V trimming: 7 bases; J trimming: 1 base; junction bases outside the gene matches: 5. The CDR3 extends over 14 amino acids. Germline assignment: CDR1 SGHRS and CDR2 YFSETQ. CDR3: CASGGGQGSYEQYF. The CDR3 DNA reads as TGCGCCAGCGGTGGGGGACAGGGGTCCTACGAGCAGTACTTC. Supplemented by reference TRBV5-1 and TRBJ2-7, the full variable domain reads KAGVTQTPRYLIKTRGQQVTLSCSPISGHRSVSWYQQTPGQGLQFLFEYFSETQRNKGNFPGRFSGRQFSNSRSEMNVSTLELGDSALYLCASGGGQGSYEQYFGPGTRLTVT.

This clonotype was detected many times. The rearrangement joins TRBV5-5 to TRBJ2-3; D is unclear. V dropped 4 bases and J dropped 6 bases, with 18 bases sitting between them. CDR1 is SGHKS, CDR2 YYEKEE, per germline (reference sequence). The CDR3 covers 15 residues. CDR3 residues: CASSANNRNRDTQYF. CDR3 in DNA: TGTGCCAGCAGCGCAAACAATAGGAATAGGGATACGCAGTATTTT.

This clonotype was recorded only once. V and J are TRBV4-1 and TRBJ1-1; D possibly corresponds to TRBD1 (5 bases). Trimming removed 2 bases at V and 5 bases at J, with 18 bases between. This CDR3 comprises 16 residues. Germline CDR1 and CDR2: MGHRA and YSYEKL. The CDR3 DNA follows: TGCGCCAGCAGCCAACCCAGGGACGGTCGAACGACTGAAGCTTTCTTT. It codes for CASSQPRDGRTTEAFF.

This clonotype occurred a few times. The DNA for the CDR3 is TGCGCCAGCAGCCAAGGGCTAGCGGGAGTTCTATCCTACGAGCAGTACTTC. It translates to CASSQGLAGVLSYEQYF. V is TRBV4-1 and J is TRBJ2-7; 10 nucleotides align to TRBD2. The length of the CDR3 is 17 residues. V gave up 1 base and J gave up 1 base; unmatched junction bases: 7. The germline gives CDR1 MGHRA, CDR2 YSYEKL.

This clonotype has just a few counts. The chain joins TRBV9 to TRBJ2-1; D remains ambiguous. Germline V gene lookup returns CDR1 SGDLS and CDR2 YYNGEE. Trimming cost V 1 base and J 5 bases, with 13 bases left between them. The CDR3 is made up of 15 amino acids. This CDR3 is CASSVSGLINNEQFF. The CDR3 nucleotides read TGTGCCAGCAGCGTATCTGGTCTGATAAACAATGAGCAGTTCTTC.

This clonotype was observed a handful of times. This rearrangement joins TRBV27 to TRBJ2-1; TRBD1 or TRBD2 may be the D gene (6 bases each). Per the germline V gene, CDR1 is MNHEY and CDR2 is SMNVEV (reference sequence). Trimming removed 5 bases at V and 8 bases at J, with 25 bases between. The CDR3 extends over 17 amino acids. DNA of the CDR3: TGTGCCAGCAGTCCCTCCGCGCGGATGGGGGGCCGAGATGAGCAGTTCTTC. Residues: CASSPSARMGGRDEQFF.

V is TRBV20-1 and J is TRBJ2-3, with 8 bases fitting TRBD1. CDR1 and CDR2 from the germline V gene are DFQATT and SNEGSKA (reference sequence). This CDR3 contains 14 residues. Trimming took 5 bases from V and 2 from J; bases not matched to a gene: 6. CDR3 amino acids: CSAAGGSITDTQYF. CDR3 nucleotide sequence: TGCAGTGCTGCAGGGGGCTCTATCACAGATACGCAGTATTTT.

V gene TRBV5-1 combines with J gene TRBJ2-7, with D perhaps matching TRBD1 or TRBD2 (5 bases each). Germline V lookup: CDR1 SGHRS, CDR2 YFSETQ. Trimming shortened V by 0 bases and J by 2 bases, and 12 bases separated the two germline ends. The CDR3 runs 15 residues. The CDR3 nucleotides are TGCGCCAGCAGCTTGGCAGGGACCAACGCCTACGAGCAGTACTTC. Residues: CASSLAGTNAYEQYF.

The chain has TRBV20-1 and TRBJ2-5; perhaps D is TRBD1 or TRBD2 (5 bases each). The DNA matches TRBJ2-7 better at its end, which makes the J call doubtful. The CDR3 spans 13 residues. Germline values: CDR1 DFQATT, CDR2 SNEGSKA (reference sequence). CDR3 coding DNA: TGCAGTGCGGAGGTCGACAGCTACTACGAGCAGTACTTC. Amino acids: CSAEVDSYYEQYF.

The chain couples TRBV7-9 to TRBJ2-1; maybe TRBD2 (6 bases). The CDR3 is 13 residues long. Germline CDR1 SEHNR, CDR2 FQNEAQ (reference sequence). V was shortened by 6 bases and J by 4 bases, with 10 bases between the two germline ends. CDR3 sequence (DNA): TGTGCCAGCAGGGAGGGGACTTACAATGAGCAGTTCTTC. Its translation is CASREGTYNEQFF.

The rearrangement uses TRBV9 and TRBJ2-2; D may be TRBD1 or TRBD2 (5 bases each). The germline V gene has CDR1 SGDLS and CDR2 YYNGEE. Trimming pared 0 bases from V and 4 bases from J, leaving 7 bases between. This CDR3 is built from 14 residues. In nucleotides, the CDR3 is TGTGCCAGCAGCGTAGATGGGGGCACCGGGGAGCTGTTTTTT. It specifies CASSVDGGTGELFF. Using reference TRBV9 and TRBJ2-2 for the parts outside the CDR3, the full variable domain is DSGVTQTPKHLITATGQRVTLRCSPRSGDLSVYWYQQSLDQGLQFLIQYYNGEERAKGNILERFSAQQFPDLHSELNLSSLELGDSALYFCASSVDGGTGELFFGEGSRLTVL.

The sample holds a few counts of this clonotype. The chain is built from TRBV7-9 and TRBJ1-2, with 9 bases fitting TRBD1. Trimming cost V 7 bases and J 6 bases; bases outside gene matches: 12. Germline V gives CDR1 SEHNR, CDR2 FQNEAQ (reference sequence). The CDR3 contains 15 residues. CDR3 nucleotide sequence: TGTGCCAGCAAGACCCGGGACAGGGAATTCGATGGCTACACCTTC. Translated: CASKTRDREFDGYTF.

This clonotype was detected a few times. The chain combines TRBV6-1 with TRBJ1-2; D not resolved. Germline V gene sequence: CDR1 MNHNS, CDR2 SASEGT. The CDR3 runs to 14 residues. The V and J ends lost 3 bases and 2 bases respectively, with 10 bases between them. DNA of the CDR3: TGTGCCAGCAGTGATCCCGACAAGAACTATGGCTACACCTTC. This sequence encodes CASSDPDKNYGYTF.

V usage is TRBV12-3 or TRBV12-4 and J usage is TRBJ2-7; the D gene is possibly TRBD2 (5 bases). Trimming cost V 9 bases and J 1 base, with 13 bases left between them. CDR3 length: 13 residues. Written as DNA, the CDR3 is TGTGCCAGTACTGCGACGGGATCCTACGAGCAGTACTTC. Translating it yields CASTATGSYEQYF.